The 8 T cell receptor beta chains below all came from one sample that was sequenced in a study of early T cells in non-severe SARS-CoV-2 infection. TCRdb ran MiXCR on the 5' RACE reads and lists one entry per CDR3 protein. Counted here are about 56,000 distinct CDR3 sequences, more than 12% occurring once; the ten biggest clones make up 4.1%. The material was whole blood, obtained at baseline. Receptor source: an adult who was a healthcare worker with PCR-confirmed SARS-CoV-2 infection or an uninfected control (not recorded which).

In its sample, this clonotype was seen many times. The V call is TRBV7-2, the J call TRBJ2-1, with 10 bases matching TRBD2. The CDR3 consists of 17 residues. With 5 bases clipped from V and 6 bases from J, the junction kept 13 bases outside the gene matches. Germline CDR1 reads SGHTA; CDR2 reads FQGNSA. The CDR3 here is CASSKSPSASGGNEQFF. DNA of the CDR3: TGTGCCAGCAGCAAAAGTCCCTCGGCTAGCGGGGGCAATGAGCAGTTCTTC.

This clonotype was seen a handful of times. V gene TRBV2 combines with J gene TRBJ2-1; D remains unclear. The CDR3 extends over 11 amino acids. Germline V CDR1 and CDR2: SNHLY, FYNNEI. The V gene lost 7 bases and the J gene lost 7 bases, with 8 bases spanning the gap. CDR3: CASKVGNEQFF. Here the CDR3 DNA reads TGTGCCAGCAAGGTGGGGAATGAGCAGTTCTTC.

This clonotype was detected many times. This chain links TRBV11-2 with TRBJ1-5; D call uncertain. Germline CDR1 is SGHAT and CDR2 is FQNNGV. V lost 6 bases, J lost 6 bases, and 12 bases lay in between. There are 13 residues in the CDR3. CDR3 DNA: TGTGCCAGCAGTCCCAGTGTAACTCAGCCCCAGCATTTT. This translates into CASSPSVTQPQHF.

This clonotype occurred a few times. V gene TRBV28 combines with J gene TRBJ1-2; D might be TRBD1 (5 bases). Germline-derived CDR1 and CDR2 are MDHEN and SYDVKM. Trimming shortened V by 4 bases and J by 5 bases, and 20 bases separated the two germline ends. The CDR3 is 16 amino acids. This CDR3 is CASSSPVEGIAYGYTF. The CDR3 DNA reads as TGTGCCAGCAGTTCCCCCGTGGAGGGGATCGCTTATGGCTACACCTTC.

The genes are TRBV7-9 and TRBJ2-2; 8 bases are a match to TRBD2. The CDR3 contains 15 residues. J gave up 1 base and V 5 bases, and 3 bases lay outside the gene matches. Looked up from germline, CDR1 is SEHNR and CDR2 is FQNEAQ (reference sequence). The CDR3 DNA is TGTGCCAGCAGCCGTAGCGGGGAGAACACCGGGGAGCTGTTTTTT. This sequence encodes CASSRSGENTGELFF.

This clonotype turned up a few times. The chain couples TRBV11-2 to TRBJ2-1, with TRBD2 matching over 8 bases. With 4 bases clipped from V and 1 base from J, the junction kept 6 bases outside the gene matches. CDR3 length equals 16 residues. Germline values: CDR1 SGHAT, CDR2 FQNNGV. The CDR3 here is CASSYGGESSYNEQFF. The CDR3, as DNA: TGTGCCAGCAGCTACGGGGGGGAGAGTTCCTACAATGAGCAGTTCTTC. Full variable domain (remainder filled in from reference TRBV11-2 and TRBJ2-1): EAGVAQSPRYKIIEKRQSVAFWCNPISGHATLYWYQQILGQGPKLLIQFQNNGVVDDSQLPKDRFSAERLKGVDSTLKIQPAKLEDSAVYLCASSYGGESSYNEQFFGPGTRLTVL.

In this sample, this clonotype turned up many times. The chain recombines TRBV29-1 with TRBJ2-7; the match to TRBD2 covers 10 bases. J was trimmed by 0 bases and V by 6 bases; bases with no gene match: 5. Germline CDR1 and CDR2: SQVTM and ANQGSEA. The CDR3 is made up of 14 amino acids. Written as DNA, the CDR3 is TGCAGCGTCGGGACTAGCGCAAGCTCCTACGAGCAGTACTTC. Its translation is CSVGTSASSYEQYF.

This clonotype was recorded a few times. CDR3 sequence (DNA): TGCGCCAGCAGCTTGGGACAGAGGGGACAAGAGACCCAGTACTTC. Its protein is CASSLGQRGQETQYF. This rearrangement joins TRBV5-1 to TRBJ2-5; possibly TRBD1 or TRBD2 for D (5 bases each). This CDR3 spans 15 amino acids. Trimming took 0 bases from V and 2 from J, leaving 11 bases between them. The germline V gene has CDR1 SGHRS and CDR2 YFSETQ. Looking up the rest from reference TRBV5-1 and TRBJ2-5 gives the full variable domain: KAGVTQTPRYLIKTRGQQVTLSCSPISGHRSVSWYQQTPGQGLQFLFEYFSETQRNKGNFPGRFSGRQFSNSRSEMNVSTLELGDSALYLCASSLGQRGQETQYFGPGTRLLVL.